What follows are 8 T cell receptor beta chains derived from one specimen sequenced in a study of cytomegalovirus exposure and HLA in healthy donors. A multiplex PCR was run with 60 Vbeta primers and 13 Jbeta primers. Produced via immunoSEQ multiplex PCR; TCRdb's table is partial and in-frame only. The sample has roughly 100,000 clones, 73% seen once. Input material: PBMCs. These receptors were collected from a man aged 40-50 years in good health and CMV-seronegative.

V and J are TRBV4-3 and TRBJ2-3; 14 bases agree with TRBD2. The germline CDR1 and CDR2 sequences are LGHNA and YSLEER. V was pared by 4 bases and J by 2 bases, with 2 bases of the junction left unmatched. CDR3 size: 16 residues. In DNA, the CDR3 is TGCGCCAGCAGCCGGGGACTAGCGGGGGCCACAGATACGCAGTATTTT. Protein: CASSRGLAGATDTQYF.

This sequence joins TRBV6-5 and TRBJ2-7, with 7 bases matching TRBD1. CDR3 size: 14 residues. The V and J ends lost 5 bases and 3 bases, in that order; junction bases with no gene match: 7. Germline CDR1 reads MNHEY; CDR2 reads SVGAGI. The CDR3 reads CASSRDSTLYEQYF. The CDR3 coding sequence is TGTGCCAGCAGTCGGGACAGCACTCTCTACGAGCAGTACTTC.

The chain carries TRBV5-6 and TRBJ1-2; 9 bases map to TRBD1. After removal of 4 bases from V and 6 bases from J, the junction contained 13 bases not matched to a gene. Germline assignment: CDR1 SGHDT and CDR2 YYEEEE. The CDR3 is 16 amino acids. Here the CDR3 reads CASSIQATGGINGYTF. CDR3 bases: TGTGCCAGCAGCATACAAGCCACAGGGGGCATCAATGGCTACACCTTC.

V is TRBV7-6 and J is TRBJ2-3, with D perhaps TRBD1 (6 bases). CDR1 is SGHVS, CDR2 FNYEAQ, per germline. The V end was cut by 2 bases, the J end by 2 bases, with 11 bases between. This CDR3 is built from 15 residues. CDR3 loop: CASSLQGFFTDTQYF. CDR3 DNA: TGTGCCAGCAGCTTACAGGGGTTCTTCACAGATACGCAGTATTTT.

The chain links TRBV9 to TRBJ1-1; unclear D gene. Trimming left V 4 bases short and J 4 bases short, with 14 bases between. This CDR3 region has 14 residues. Germline V gene lookup returns CDR1 SGDLS and CDR2 YYNGEE. The DNA for the CDR3 is TGTGCCAGCAGCCCCATCGGGATTTCCACTGAAGCTTTCTTT. As protein: CASSPIGISTEAFF.

This sequence joins TRBV6-1 and TRBJ2-3, with D possibly being TRBD2 (5 bases). The CDR3 contains 15 residues. V was shortened by 4 bases and J by 1 base, with 12 bases between the two germline ends. CDR1 MNHNS and CDR2 SASEGT come from the germline V gene. The CDR3 coding sequence is TGTGCCAGCAGTGTTACTTTTAGCGGCACAGATACGCAGTATTTT. Translation gives CASSVTFSGTDTQYF.

This sequence joins TRBV15 and TRBJ1-3; D uncertain. Germline CDR1 reads LNHNV; CDR2 reads YYDKDF (reference sequence). The CDR3 runs 15 residues. V lost 0 bases to trimming and J lost 0 bases, with 6 bases between them. Here the CDR3 reads CATSRDPNSGNTIYF. The CDR3 DNA follows: TGTGCCACCAGCAGAGACCCCAACTCTGGAAACACCATATATTTT. The full variable domain, with the rest looked up from reference TRBV15 and TRBJ1-3, is DAMVIQNPRYQVTQFGKPVTLSCSQTLNHNVMYWYQQKSSQAPKLLFHYYDKDFNNEADTPDNFQSRRPNTSFCFLDIRSPGLGDTAMYLCATSRDPNSGNTIYFGEGSWLTVV.

The rearrangement joins TRBV1 to TRBJ1-5; the table assigns TRBD1, which was not confirmed against the DNA. TRBV1 is given as a pseudogene. The CDR3 runs to 13 residues. CDR3 protein: CTSSRGQNQPQHF. CDR3 DNA: TGCACCAGCAGCCGGGGACAGAATCAGCCCCAGCATTTT.